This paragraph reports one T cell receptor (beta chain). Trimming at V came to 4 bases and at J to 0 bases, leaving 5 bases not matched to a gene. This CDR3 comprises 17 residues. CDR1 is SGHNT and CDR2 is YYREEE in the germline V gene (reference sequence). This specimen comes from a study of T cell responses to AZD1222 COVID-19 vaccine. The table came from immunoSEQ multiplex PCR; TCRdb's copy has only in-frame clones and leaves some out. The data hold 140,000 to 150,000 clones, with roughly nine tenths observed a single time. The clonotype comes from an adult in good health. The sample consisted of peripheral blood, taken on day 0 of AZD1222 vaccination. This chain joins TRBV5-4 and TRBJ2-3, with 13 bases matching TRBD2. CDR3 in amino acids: CASSEGTSGTSTDTQYF. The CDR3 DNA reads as TGTGCCAGCAGCGAGGGGACTAGCGGGACTAGCACAGATACGCAGTATTTT.